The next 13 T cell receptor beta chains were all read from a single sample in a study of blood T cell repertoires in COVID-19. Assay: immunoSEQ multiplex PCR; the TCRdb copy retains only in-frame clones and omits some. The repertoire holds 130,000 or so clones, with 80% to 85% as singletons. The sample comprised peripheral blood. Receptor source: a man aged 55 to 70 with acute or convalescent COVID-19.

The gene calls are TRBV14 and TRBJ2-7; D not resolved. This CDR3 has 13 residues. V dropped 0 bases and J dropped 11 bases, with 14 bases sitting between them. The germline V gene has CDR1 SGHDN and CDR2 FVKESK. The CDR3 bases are TGTGCCAGCAGCCAAGAGCCGGCGACACCCAAGTACTTC. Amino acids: CASSQEPATPKYF.

This CDR3 reads CASSYPGQPLYGYTF. The CDR3 DNA reads TGTGCCAGCAGTTACCCGGGACAGCCCCTCTATGGCTACACCTTC. The V gene is TRBV6-6, the J gene TRBJ1-2; 7 bases align to TRBD1. The CDR3 spans 15 residues. V lost 2 bases to trimming and J lost 4 bases; unmatched junction nucleotides: 7. The V gene's germline CDR1 is MNHNY and CDR2 SVGAGI (reference sequence).

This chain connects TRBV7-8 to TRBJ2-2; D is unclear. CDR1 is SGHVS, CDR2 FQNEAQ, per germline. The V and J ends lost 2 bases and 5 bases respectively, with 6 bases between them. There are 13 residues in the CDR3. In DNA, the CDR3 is TGTGCCAGCAGCTTATTCTCGACCGGGGAGCTGTTTTTT. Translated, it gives CASSLFSTGELFF.

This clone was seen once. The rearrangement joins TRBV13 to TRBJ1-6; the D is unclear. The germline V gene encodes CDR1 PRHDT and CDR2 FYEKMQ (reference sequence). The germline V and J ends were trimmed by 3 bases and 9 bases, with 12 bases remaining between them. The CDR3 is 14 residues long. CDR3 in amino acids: CASSLGIPFSPLHF. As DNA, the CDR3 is TGTGCCAGCAGCTTGGGCATTCCCTTTTCACCCCTCCACTTT.

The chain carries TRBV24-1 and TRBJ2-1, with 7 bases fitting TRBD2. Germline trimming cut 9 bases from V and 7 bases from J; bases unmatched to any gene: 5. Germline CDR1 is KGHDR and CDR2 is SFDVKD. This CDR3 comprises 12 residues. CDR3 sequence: CATGREGNEQFF. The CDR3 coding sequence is TGTGCCACCGGGAGGGAAGGGAATGAGCAGTTCTTC.

Here the CDR3 reads CASSRRDRVTDTQYF. For the CDR3, the DNA is TGCGCCAGCAGCCGCCGGGACAGGGTCACAGATACGCAGTATTTT. V gene TRBV5-1 combines with J gene TRBJ2-3; 9 bases agree with TRBD1. The ends lost 4 bases at V and 2 bases at J; junction bases unmatched: 5. CDR1 is SGHRS and CDR2 is YFSETQ in the germline V gene. The CDR3 is 15 amino acids.

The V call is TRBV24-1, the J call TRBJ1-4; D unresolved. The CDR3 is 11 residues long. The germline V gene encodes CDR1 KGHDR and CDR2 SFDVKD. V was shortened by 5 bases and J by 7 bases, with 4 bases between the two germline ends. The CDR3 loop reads CATSGGEKLFF. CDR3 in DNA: TGTGCCACCAGTGGCGGTGAAAAACTGTTTTTT.

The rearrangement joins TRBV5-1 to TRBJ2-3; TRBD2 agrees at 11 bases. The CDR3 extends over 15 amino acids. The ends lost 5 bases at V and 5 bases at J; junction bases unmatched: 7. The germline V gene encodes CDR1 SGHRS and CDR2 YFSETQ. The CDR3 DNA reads TGCGCCAGCAGTCTTAGGGGACTAGCGGTAGATACGCAGTATTTT. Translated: CASSLRGLAVDTQYF.

CDR3 residues: CASSQDSSYNEQFF. The DNA for the CDR3 is TGTGCCAGCAGCCAGGACAGCTCCTACAATGAGCAGTTCTTC. The chain recombines TRBV3-1 (or the pseudogene TRBV3-2) with TRBJ2-1; D possibly corresponds to TRBD1 (6 bases). This CDR3 has 14 amino acids. Looked up from germline, CDR1 is LGHDT and CDR2 is YNNKEL (reference sequence). Trimming removed 3 bases at V and 0 bases at J, with 6 bases between.

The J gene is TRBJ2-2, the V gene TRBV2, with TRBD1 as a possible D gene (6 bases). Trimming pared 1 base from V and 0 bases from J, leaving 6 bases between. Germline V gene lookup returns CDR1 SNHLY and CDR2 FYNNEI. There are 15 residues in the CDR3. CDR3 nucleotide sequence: TGTGCCAGCAGTGAAGGGACAGCGAACACCGGGGAGCTGTTTTTT. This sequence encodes CASSEGTANTGELFF.

Here the CDR3 reads CASRDPGGVNTGELFF. The DNA for the CDR3 is TGTGCCAGTAGGGATCCAGGCGGGGTTAACACCGGGGAGCTGTTTTTT. The V and J genes are TRBV19 and TRBJ2-2, with D maybe TRBD2 (6 bases). Trimming took 6 bases from V and 2 from J, leaving 16 bases between them. The CDR3 has 16 amino acids. Germline V lookup: CDR1 LNHDA, CDR2 SQIVND (reference sequence).

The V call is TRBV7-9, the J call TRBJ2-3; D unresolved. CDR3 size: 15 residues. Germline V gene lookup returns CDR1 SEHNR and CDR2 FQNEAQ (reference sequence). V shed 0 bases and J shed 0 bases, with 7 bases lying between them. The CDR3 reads CASSLAAGSTDTQYF. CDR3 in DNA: TGTGCCAGCAGCTTAGCGGCCGGGAGCACAGATACGCAGTATTTT.

Here the CDR3 reads CASSLISGQETQYF. The CDR3 DNA follows: TGTGCCAGCAGCTTAATATCAGGCCAAGAGACCCAGTACTTC. The chain links TRBV11-1 to TRBJ2-5; unclear D gene. Per germline, CDR1 SGHAT and CDR2 FQDESV (reference sequence). V was trimmed by 2 bases and J by 1 base, leaving 8 bases between them. CDR3 size: 14 residues.